These 21 T cell receptor beta chains were all obtained from the same sample, sequenced in a study of Tregs in tolerant kidney transplant recipients. Generated by immunoSEQ multiplex PCR, the TCRdb table keeps only in-frame clones and is missing some. The sample has tens of thousands of clones, 91% seen once. The sample comprised Tregs from blood. These receptors came from a human donor in good health.

The chain has TRBV29-1 and TRBJ2-7, with 11 bases matching TRBD2. Trimming at V came to 4 bases and at J to 4 bases, leaving 6 bases not matched to a gene. The CDR3 sequence is 14 residues long. CDR1 and CDR2 from the germline V gene are SQVTM and ANQGSEA. This CDR3 reads CSVAVLAGVYEQYF. In DNA, the CDR3 is TGCAGCGTTGCGGTACTAGCGGGAGTGTACGAGCAGTACTTC.

The chain has TRBV9 and TRBJ2-3; 12 bases align to TRBD2. Germline V gives CDR1 SGDLS, CDR2 YYNGEE. The CDR3 spans 15 residues. Unmatched junction bases numbered 6, after V lost 4 bases and J lost 6 bases. DNA for the CDR3: TGTGCCAGCAGCCTACTAGCGGGGGGTGGGGATACGCAGTATTTT. Translated: CASSLLAGGGDTQYF.

This chain links TRBV11-2 with TRBJ2-7; D uncertain. This CDR3 spans 14 amino acids. V lost 0 bases and J 1 base, leaving 7 bases between the germline ends. Germline V lookup: CDR1 SGHAT, CDR2 FQNNGV. In DNA, the CDR3 is TGTGCCAGCAGCTTAGATGGCGGTTCCTACGAGCAGTACTTC. Protein product: CASSLDGGSYEQYF.

The sample holds one count of this clone. The chain couples TRBV6-6 to TRBJ1-5; D might be TRBD1 (5 bases). The length of the CDR3 is 15 residues. Trimming stripped 5 bases from V and 5 bases from J, with 16 bases between. Germline CDR1 reads MNHNY; CDR2 reads SVGAGI (reference sequence). The CDR3 is CASSRYLGHYQPQHF. The CDR3 region has the DNA TGTGCCAGCAGTCGTTATCTGGGGCATTATCAGCCCCAGCATTTT.

CDR3 sequence (DNA): TGTGCCAGCAGCCTTAGAACAGGGACAGGCTTATCCTACGAGCAGTACTTC. Translating gives CASSLRTGTGLSYEQYF. The chain uses TRBV27 and TRBJ2-5; TRBD1 matches at 8 bases. The end of the DNA fits TRBJ2-7 better, so the J call may be wrong. CDR3 length: 17 amino acids. Germline V lookup: CDR1 MNHEY, CDR2 SMNVEV (reference sequence).

This sequence joins TRBV4-1 and TRBJ2-5, with D possibly matching TRBD1 (5 bases). Deletions cut 4 bases from V and 2 bases from J, with 11 bases between. The CDR3 is 14 residues long. The germline CDR1 and CDR2 sequences are MGHRA and YSYEKL. The CDR3, as DNA: TGCGCCAGCAGCCGGGGCCTGGGGCAAGAGACCCAGTACTTC. Translated, it gives CASSRGLGQETQYF.

The chain has TRBV6-1 and TRBJ2-7, with TRBD2 matching over 10 bases. CDR3 length: 15 amino acids. The V gene end was trimmed by 1 base and the J gene end by 0 bases; junction bases not matched to a gene: 0. The germline CDR1 and CDR2 sequences are MNHNS and SASEGT. The CDR3 protein is CASSEGTSGSYEQYF. CDR3 bases: TGTGCCAGCAGTGAAGGGACTAGCGGCTCCTACGAGCAGTACTTC.

The gene calls are TRBV6-5 and TRBJ1-5; D unclear. Germline CDR1 is MNHEY and CDR2 is SVGAGI. CDR3 length: 15 residues. The V and J ends lost 0 bases and 4 bases respectively, with 10 bases between them. The CDR3: CASSYSPWGNQPQHF. The CDR3 DNA reads TGTGCCAGCAGTTACTCGCCATGGGGAAATCAGCCCCAGCATTTT.

About this clone itself: The same CDR3 is also encoded by other DNA sequences in this sample. The rearrangement links TRBV30 to TRBJ2-5; 7 positions match TRBD1. The CDR3 sequence is 13 residues long. Trimming at V came to 3 bases and at J to 7 bases, leaving 8 bases not matched to a gene. Per germline, CDR1 GTSNPN and CDR2 SVGIG (reference sequence). The CDR3 region is CAWRARGGGTQYF. The CDR3, as DNA: TGTGCCTGGAGGGCAAGAGGGGGCGGGACCCAGTACTTC.

This clone was recorded only once. J is TRBJ2-7 and V is TRBV30; D is ambiguous. Trimming left V 0 bases short and J 1 base short, with 16 bases between. The CDR3 loop spans 16 amino acids. Germline loops: CDR1 GTSNPN, CDR2 SVGIG (reference sequence). The CDR3 DNA sequence: TGTGCCTGGAGTGTAATTTGGAGTTCAAAATCCTACGAGCAGTACTTC. Translating gives CAWSVIWSSKSYEQYF.

The chain couples TRBV6-6 to TRBJ1-5; possible D gene TRBD1, 5 bases. Trimming took off 0 bases at V and 6 bases at J, with 15 bases between the two ends. The CDR3 has 16 amino acids. Looked up from germline, CDR1 is MNHNY and CDR2 is SVGAGI (reference sequence). CDR3 loop: CASSYSSRALGQPQHF. The CDR3 DNA is TGTGCCAGCAGTTACTCATCCAGGGCCCTCGGTCAGCCCCAGCATTTT.

Only one count was recorded for this clone. The V call is TRBV7-3, the J call TRBJ1-3, with a possible D match to TRBD1 (6 bases). Germline V gene sequence: CDR1 SGHTA, CDR2 FQGTGA. Trimming cost V 1 base and J 8 bases, with 9 bases left between them. The CDR3 is made up of 13 amino acids. As DNA, the CDR3 is TGTGCCAGCAGCTTAAGAGGGGGGCACACCATATATTTT. Amino acid sequence: CASSLRGGHTIYF.

The chain employs TRBV10-3 and TRBJ2-7; D may be TRBD2 (5 bases). CDR1 and CDR2 (germline): ENHRY, SYGVKD. The CDR3 contains 14 residues. The V gene lost 8 bases and the J gene lost 3 bases, with 17 bases spanning the gap. The CDR3 region is CAISSGRGSYEQYF. CDR3 DNA: TGTGCCATCTCAAGCGGAAGAGGGAGCTACGAGCAGTACTTC.

This chain connects TRBV2 to TRBJ2-7; D is perhaps TRBD1 (5 bases). Germline V gene data show CDR1 as SNHLY and CDR2 as FYNNEI. There are 14 residues in the CDR3. Trimming pared 1 base from V and 2 bases from J, leaving 9 bases between. The CDR3 sequence: CASSEGGAPYEQYF. In nucleotides, the CDR3 is TGTGCCAGCAGTGAAGGGGGCGCCCCCTACGAGCAGTACTTC.

J is TRBJ2-1 and V is TRBV5-1; D unresolved. Trimming took off 7 bases at V and 8 bases at J, with 19 bases between the two ends. The CDR3 runs to 14 residues. The germline gives CDR1 SGHRS, CDR2 YFSETQ. In nucleotides, the CDR3 is TGCGCCAGCTCCCCCGCCGAGGCGTGGGATGAGCAGTTCTTC. Amino acid sequence: CASSPAEAWDEQFF.

The V gene is TRBV20-1, the J gene TRBJ2-7; no definite D call. Trimming cost V 3 bases and J 6 bases, with 9 bases left between them. The CDR3 contains 11 residues. Germline V CDR1 and CDR2: DFQATT, SNEGSKA (reference sequence). The DNA for the CDR3 is TGCAGTGCTAGGGAACTTGGCGAGCAGTACTTC. Translated, it gives CSARELGEQYF.

The rearrangement uses TRBV5-1 and TRBJ2-7, with 10 bases identical to TRBD2. The CDR3 totals 14 residues. From germline, CDR1 is SGHRS and CDR2 YFSETQ. Trimming removed 2 bases from V and 3 bases from J; junction bases left unmatched: 2. The CDR3 spells CASSFLAGDYEQYF. CDR3 coding DNA: TGCGCCAGCAGCTTTCTAGCGGGGGACTACGAGCAGTACTTC.

The J gene is TRBJ2-2, the V gene TRBV10-1; TRBD1 aligns across 7 bases. This CDR3 is 14 amino acids long. Per the germline V gene, CDR1 is WNHNN and CDR2 is SYGVQD (reference sequence). With 2 bases clipped from V and 8 bases from J, the junction kept 5 bases outside the gene matches. The CDR3 nucleotides are TGCGCCAGCAGTGAGCCTAACAGGGGTGGGGAGCTGTTTTTT. This codes for CASSEPNRGGELFF.

V and J are TRBV27 and TRBJ1-1; no firm D call. Between the trimmed V and J ends, which lost 6 bases and 5 bases, there was a span of 13 bases. The V gene's germline CDR1 is MNHEY and CDR2 SMNVEV (reference sequence). The CDR3 covers 13 residues. For the CDR3, the DNA is TGTGCCAGCAGATACCGGGAGAGGACTGAAGCTTTCTTT. As protein: CASRYRERTEAFF.

This chain connects TRBV4-2 to TRBJ1-2; no clear D. V was trimmed by 0 bases and J by 4 bases, leaving 6 bases between them. Germline-derived CDR1 and CDR2 are LGHNA and YNFKEQ. The CDR3 consists of 13 residues. The CDR3 protein is CASSQDVSYGYTF. In DNA, the CDR3 is TGTGCCAGCAGCCAAGATGTCAGCTATGGCTACACCTTC.

The chain joins TRBV4-1 to TRBJ2-4, with D uncertain. The CDR3 runs 12 residues. Germline CDR1 MGHRA, CDR2 YSYEKL. V dropped 0 bases and J dropped 8 bases, with 5 bases sitting between them. CDR3 bases: TGCGCCAGCAGCCAAGATTTGGACATTCAGTACTTC. Translation: CASSQDLDIQYF.